This entry describes one T cell receptor beta chain. CDR1 and CDR2 from the germline V gene are SGDLS and YYNGEE. This CDR3 has 13 amino acids. The J segment lost 2 bases and the V segment lost 7 bases, leaving 5 bases of the junction unmatched. This specimen comes from a study of OX40 agonist ivuxolimab in advanced cancers. This table comes from immunoSEQ multiplex PCR, and its TCRdb copy is limited to in-frame clones, with some not included. The sample lists about 84,000 clones, approximately 92% occurring once. Sequences were derived from CD4+ or CD8+ T cells sorted from blood, sampled in a trial of the OX40 agonist ivuxolimab. The clonotype comes from an adult with an advanced solid tumor such as melanoma, head and neck, liver or kidney cancer. The chain is built from TRBV9 and TRBJ1-2, with 7 bases aligning to TRBD1. Here the CDR3 reads CASDRRGNYGYTF. CDR3 DNA: TGTGCCAGCGATCGCAGGGGGAACTATGGCTACACCTTC.